This TCR beta chain was sequenced during a study of OX40 agonist ivuxolimab in advanced cancers. Study summary: Ivuxolimab is a fully human IgG2 antibody that activates OX40 (CD134).

Assay: immunoSEQ multiplex PCR; the TCRdb copy retains only in-frame clones and omits some. Of approximately 80,000 clones listed, about 90% are singletons. General study findings and limits: CD4+ and CD8+ blood T cells expanded clonally by week 6 at 0.1 to 3.0 mg/kg.

The junction had 1 base not matched to a gene; V was cut back by 3 bases and J by 5 bases. The CDR3 runs 13 residues. Germline CDR1 KGHSH, CDR2 LQKENI. Concerning this clone: Its antigen is unidentified. Additional DNA sequences in this sample encode the identical CDR3.

Collection of blood occurred at baseline, at cycle 4 day 1, and at cycle 7 day 1. This sequence joins TRBV18 and TRBJ1-5, with 7 nucleotides matching TRBD1. The sample consisted of CD4+ or CD8+ T cells sorted from blood, taken in a trial of the OX40 agonist ivuxolimab. The TCR comes from an adult with an advanced solid tumor such as melanoma, head and neck, liver or kidney cancer. DNA of the CDR3: TGTGCCAGCTCACCTACAGGGGATCAGCCCCAGCATTTT. It codes for CASSPTGDQPQHF.